Presented here are 7 T cell receptor beta chains from one specimen sequenced in a study of identifying expanded T cells in peripheral blood. Generated by immunoSEQ multiplex PCR, the TCRdb table keeps only in-frame clones and is missing some. Of around 120,000 clones in the sample, approximately 80% are singletons; the top ten hold approximately 3%. Sequenced material: blood. All receptors derive from a person aged 18 to 75 in good health.

The rearrangement links TRBV7-3 to TRBJ2-2; 7 positions match TRBD1. Germline V CDR1 and CDR2: SGHTA, FQGTGA. CDR3 length equals 15 residues. The V gene end was trimmed by 7 bases and the J gene end by 3 bases; junction bases not matched to a gene: 8. Written as DNA, the CDR3 is TGTGCCAGCACCCTACAGGGGTCGGACACCGGGGAGCTGTTTTTT. Translation: CASTLQGSDTGELFF.

This clone was detected a few times. The chain is built from TRBV11-1 and TRBJ2-2, with no clear D. The CDR3 runs 14 residues. Germline CDR1 reads SGHAT; CDR2 reads FQDESV (reference sequence). V lost 6 bases, J lost 1 base, and 9 bases lay in between. The CDR3 DNA reads TGTGCCAGCAGACCACAACAGAACACCGGGGAGCTGTTTTTT. Protein sequence: CASRPQQNTGELFF.

The chain combines TRBV5-6 with TRBJ2-7; D gene uncertain. Deletions cut 2 bases from V and 5 bases from J, with 8 bases between. Germline lookup yields CDR1 SGHDT and CDR2 YYEEEE. The CDR3 length is 12 residues. CDR3 protein: CASSFSNHEQYF. Here the CDR3 DNA reads TGTGCCAGCAGCTTTAGTAACCACGAGCAGTACTTC.

This chain connects TRBV7-6 to TRBJ2-5; D remains ambiguous. V lost 2 bases and J lost 1, with 5 bases in between. This CDR3 is built from 13 residues. From germline, CDR1 is SGHVS and CDR2 FNYEAQ. The CDR3 protein is CASSLRVQETQYF. CDR3 DNA: TGTGCCAGCAGCTTAAGGGTCCAAGAGACCCAGTACTTC.

The chain recombines TRBV30 with TRBJ2-5, with 7 nucleotides matching TRBD2. Germline values: CDR1 GTSNPN, CDR2 SVGIG (reference sequence). The CDR3 is made up of 11 amino acids. Trimming at V came to 5 bases and at J to 7 bases, leaving 4 bases not matched to a gene. The CDR3, as DNA: TGTGCCTGGGTGACTAGCCGGACCCAGTACTTC. It yields the protein CAWVTSRTQYF.

V is TRBV5-1 and J is TRBJ2-1, with a tentative D call TRBD1 (6 bases). Trimming took 0 bases from V and 8 from J, leaving 12 bases between them. This CDR3 spans 14 amino acids. The germline V gene encodes CDR1 SGHRS and CDR2 YFSETQ. CDR3: CASSLEGRGDEQFF. The DNA of the CDR3 is TGCGCCAGCAGCTTGGAGGGCAGGGGAGATGAGCAGTTCTTC.

J is TRBJ2-7 and V is TRBV25-1, with D unclear. The CDR3 covers 10 residues. Deletions cut 4 bases from V and 6 bases from J, with 4 bases between. Germline lookup yields CDR1 MGHDK and CDR2 SYGVNS. CDR3 DNA sequence: TGTGCCAGCAGTGCGACCGAGCAGTACTTC. Protein product: CASSATEQYF.